There are a few counts of the clone carrying this T cell receptor (beta chain). Here immunoSEQ multiplex PCR was the method, and the copy in TCRdb shows in-frame clones only, minus some. The sample includes 60,000 to 85,000 clones, approximately 74% seen only once; the top ten take 2.5% to 3%. This specimen belongs to a study of blood T cell repertoires in COVID-19. Study as a whole: Acute and convalescent COVID-19 samples came from the United States, Italy and Spain. PBMCs, B-cell-depleted T cells, or T cells provided the cDNA or gDNA that made up the material.

The ends were cut back, 0 bases at V and 9 bases at J, with 19 bases in the middle. This CDR3 region has 16 residues. Germline V gene sequence: CDR1 SGDLS, CDR2 YYNGEE. Input material: peripheral blood. The rearrangement links TRBV9 to TRBJ2-1; TRBD1 is a possible D gene (5 bases). This clonotype originated in a human donor with acute or convalescent COVID-19. The donor label of this sample is uncertain. Written as DNA, the CDR3 is TGTGCCAGCAGCGTAGATCGTATGGGGCCAGTCAGTGAGCAGTTCTTC. The encoded protein is CASSVDRMGPVSEQFF.